Following are 5 T cell receptor beta chains from one sample sequenced in a study of T cell responses to AZD1222 COVID-19 vaccine. The method was immunoSEQ multiplex PCR; TCRdb's version includes in-frame clones alone and lacks a portion of them. The repertoire holds around 130,000 clones, with 94% as singletons. The sequencing here drew on peripheral blood, taken on day 0 of AZD1222 vaccination. Receptor source: an adult in good health.

CDR3 sequence reads: CASSKLPPRHIYGYTF. The CDR3 region has the DNA TGTGCCAGTAGTAAGCTACCTCCAAGACACATATATGGCTACACCTTC. The rearrangement uses TRBV19 and TRBJ1-2; D gene ambiguous. The V end was cut by 4 bases, the J end by 5 bases, with 20 bases between. This CDR3 is 16 amino acids long. CDR1 and CDR2 from the germline V gene are LNHDA and SQIVND (reference sequence).

The genes are TRBV2 and TRBJ2-3; 7 nucleotides match TRBD2. Trimming removed 7 bases from V and 0 bases from J; junction bases left unmatched: 4. The CDR3 contains 14 residues. The germline V gene has CDR1 SNHLY and CDR2 FYNNEI. The CDR3 spells CASKPRESTDTQYF. CDR3 sequence (DNA): TGTGCCAGCAAACCGCGGGAGAGCACAGATACGCAGTATTTT.

The V and J genes are TRBV12-3 or TRBV12-4 and TRBJ2-1; 8 bases align to TRBD1. Losses at the gene ends were 6 bases for V and 8 bases for J; bases not matched to a gene: 6. The CDR3 covers 13 residues. The DNA of the CDR3 is TGTGCCAGCAGCGAACTGGACAGGGATGAGCAGTTCTTC. Its protein is CASSELDRDEQFF.

The rearrangement joins TRBV4-1 to TRBJ2-2; TRBD1 is a possible D gene (6 bases). The ends were cut back, 0 bases at V and 4 bases at J, with 15 bases in the middle. The CDR3 is 17 residues long. Germline lookup yields CDR1 MGHRA and CDR2 YSYEKL. DNA for the CDR3: TGCGCCAGCAGCCAAGAAAGTCTCCAGGGGAGCACCGGGGAGCTGTTTTTT. This sequence encodes CASSQESLQGSTGELFF.

The rearrangement joins TRBV29-1 to TRBJ1-2, with 7 bases lining up with TRBD1. The ends lost 4 bases at V and 0 bases at J; junction bases unmatched: 5. CDR3 length equals 14 residues. Germline V gene data show CDR1 as SQVTM and CDR2 as ANQGSEA. The CDR3 spells CSVVGQTTNYGYTF. CDR3 sequence (DNA): TGCAGCGTTGTGGGACAGACAACTAACTATGGCTACACCTTC.